This TCR beta chain was documented in a study of T cell responses to AZD1222 COVID-19 vaccine (dated by TCRdb to the early 2020s). About the full investigation: Because spike-specific TCR depth and breadth did not differ between the two schedules, AZD1222 recipients who got a second dose at roughly 4 weeks were pooled with those who got a second dose at roughly 12 weeks. Trial participants were enrolled by age into 18-55, 56-69 and 70-plus year subgroups, with 148, 28 and 57 TCR-sequenced participants respectively. A total of about 250 trial participants underwent TCR sequencing, of whom 200 to 220 had received two doses of AZD1222 and roughly 26 had received two doses of the MenACWY control vaccine. Study-wide findings and limitations: Because no day 14 peak-response samples were available, repertoires were characterized only after the peak T cell response. The 56-69-year group was small, and its depth increase did not reach significance, likely because of low power. After two AZD1222 doses, both the breadth and the depth of spike-specific TCRs were significantly higher than at day 0 and than in MenACWY recipients. Epitopes outside the regions mutated in the B.1.351 and B.1.1.7 variants were reportedly recognized by nearly half of the unique spike-specific TCRs. CD4 TCRs associated with the vaccine covered the entire spike protein, and the dominant responses were in regions 160-218 and 743-854. Participants were mostly white British and included more females than males, and it was suggested by the authors that clonal diversity may have been underestimated. Conclusions about previously exposed vaccinees are limited because only a handful of AZD1222 recipients were SARS-CoV-2 seropositive at baseline.

The time point label here, explained by the study, means: baseline before first vaccination. Vaccinee samples came from UK trials COV001 and COV002, including a single-blind randomized controlled phase 2/3 trial of AZD1222 (ChAdOx1 nCoV-19) in healthy adults. Trial participant PBMC samples were collected at day 0 and day 28 after the second dose for TCRbeta chain sequencing. The CDR3 regions of human TCRbeta chains were analyzed by immunosequencing. As for the original processing: Repertoire TCRs were matched against a reference library of SARS-CoV-2-specific TCRs generated with the MIRA antigen-specificity platform. Breadth was defined as the fraction of unique TCRs that were SARS-CoV-2-associated, and depth was defined as the fraction of total T cells that were SARS-CoV-2-associated. Using the MIRA data, each spike-specific TCR was assigned both to the spike region to which the TCR was reactive and to a CD4 or CD8 class. Log10-transformed breadth and depth values were compared by one-way ANOVA with Sidak's multiple comparisons tests. Here the immuneACCESS table is served through TCRdb, limited to in-frame sequences with V and J called. Missing clones are a known gap in these copies; in checked studies unresolved V genes cover under half, and the rest lacks a known reason. That table is the source of V, J and clone size, and D and trimming were worked out from the DNA. Recorded for this sample are some 120,000 clones; roughly 87% of them occurred a single time. Approximately 10% of the sample is taken by the ten largest.

This clone has only one observation. The antigen this receptor binds is unknown. Base quality data are lacking; no much larger clone is found one base away. Measured from the cysteine to the phenylalanine, the CDR3 is 12 residues long. Only the CDR3 DNA stays, 36 bases, in frame from base 1. V is shortened by 7 bases, J by 1 base, and the region joining them spans 5 bases. CDR1 and CDR2, looked up from the germline V gene (reference sequence), are SGHNT and YYREEE. Here the chain combines TRBV5-4 and TRBJ2-2, with no D gene named confidently. Specimen: peripheral blood, collected on day 0 of AZD1222 vaccination. This receptor was identified in an adult in good health. The CDR3 loop reads CASAVNTGELFF. The sequence in DNA is TGTGCCAGCGCGGTGAACACCGGGGAGCTGTTTTTT. When the CDR3 is completed using the reference TRBV5-4 and TRBJ2-2 genes on either side, the full variable domain is ETGVTQSPTHLIKTRGQQVTLRCSSQSGHNTVSWYQQALGQGPQFIFQYYREEENGRGNFPPRFSGLQFPNYSSELNVNALELDDSALYLCASAVNTGELFFGEGSRLTVL.